One sample yielded the 30 T cell receptor beta chains listed below, sequenced in a study of blood T cell repertoires in COVID-19. Libraries were prepared by immunoSEQ multiplex PCR; TCRdb keeps only in-frame clonotypes and omits some of them. This repertoire shows 230,000 or so clones, 84% found once; its top ten account for about 4.4%. The sample consisted of peripheral blood. These receptors were obtained from a man aged 45-65 years with active or convalescent COVID-19.

The genes are TRBV6-5 and TRBJ2-3; D possibly corresponds to TRBD2 (6 bases). The CDR3 runs 14 residues. Trimming removed 10 bases at V and 0 bases at J, with 14 bases between. The germline V gene has CDR1 MNHEY and CDR2 SVGAGI. CDR3 residues: CATRTGTSTDTQYF. The CDR3, as DNA: TGTGCCACTAGAACCGGGACTAGCACAGATACGCAGTATTTT.

This chain joins TRBV4-1 and TRBJ1-5, with D tentatively TRBD1 (6 bases). Per the germline V gene, CDR1 is MGHRA and CDR2 is YSYEKL. The CDR3 contains 16 residues. V shed 0 bases and J shed 4 bases, with 13 bases lying between them. This CDR3 reads CASSQERTETNQPQHF. CDR3 nucleotides: TGCGCCAGCAGCCAAGAACGGACAGAGACTAATCAGCCCCAGCATTTT.

The chain recombines TRBV18 with TRBJ1-1, with TRBD1 matching over 10 bases. Per the germline V gene, CDR1 is KGHSH and CDR2 is LQKENI. This CDR3 contains 17 residues. V shed 3 bases and J 0 bases; nucleotides not matched to a gene: 7. CDR3 residues: CASSPRTGGSMNTEAFF. CDR3 nucleotide sequence: TGTGCCAGCTCACCTAGGACAGGGGGAAGTATGAACACTGAAGCTTTCTTT.

The V gene is TRBV4-3, the J gene TRBJ2-1; TRBD2 aligns across 9 bases. Germline trimming cut 3 bases from V and 6 bases from J; bases unmatched to any gene: 6. Germline assignment: CDR1 LGHNA and CDR2 YSLEER. The CDR3 totals 15 residues. The CDR3 spells CASSQGRGGLNEQFF. The CDR3 DNA follows: TGCGCCAGCAGCCAGGGGCGGGGGGGCCTCAATGAGCAGTTCTTC.

The chain carries TRBV7-7 and TRBJ2-1, with D possibly being TRBD2 (7 bases). The CDR3 has 15 amino acids. V was pared by 5 bases and J by 7 bases, with 18 bases between. From germline, CDR1 is SSHAT and CDR2 FNYEAQ (reference sequence). Written as DNA, the CDR3 is TGTGCCAGCAGCCCCATACGGGGGGCGAGAAATGAGCAGTTCTTC. This sequence encodes CASSPIRGARNEQFF.

The rearrangement uses TRBV19 and TRBJ2-5; 7 bases are shared with TRBD1. With 0 bases clipped from V and 6 bases from J, the junction kept 10 bases outside the gene matches. The germline CDR1 and CDR2 sequences are LNHDA and SQIVND (reference sequence). The CDR3 totals 16 residues. The CDR3 nucleotides are TGTGCCAGTAGTATAGATATGAGACAGGGTAAGAAGACCCAGTACTTC. This sequence encodes CASSIDMRQGKKTQYF.

This sequence joins TRBV10-3 and TRBJ2-5; 10 bases fit TRBD2. Unmatched junction bases numbered 10, after V lost 8 bases and J lost 4 bases. Germline CDR1 reads ENHRY; CDR2 reads SYGVKD. The CDR3 runs to 15 residues. For the CDR3, the DNA is TGTGCCATCTGGGGAGCGGGGGGGCCGGGAGAGACCCAGTACTTC. Protein sequence: CAIWGAGGPGETQYF.

The gene calls are TRBV3-1 (or the pseudogene TRBV3-2) and TRBJ2-7, with D unresolved. The V and J ends lost 5 bases and 1 base respectively, with 12 bases between them. The germline CDR1 and CDR2 sequences are LGHDT and YNNKEL (reference sequence). The CDR3 has 14 amino acids. In DNA form, the CDR3 reads TGTGCCAGCAGCACGACGACTCTTTCCTACGAGCAGTACTTC. This encodes CASSTTTLSYEQYF.

This chain joins TRBV19 and TRBJ1-2, with D possibly TRBD1 on 6 matching bases. Deletions cut 8 bases from V and 3 bases from J, with 25 bases between. Germline V gives CDR1 LNHDA, CDR2 SQIVND (reference sequence). This CDR3 is built from 17 residues. The DNA for the CDR3 is TGTGCCAGTCGCGGAAAGACCAACAGGGCTTTCGACTATGGCTACACCTTC. Its protein product is CASRGKTNRAFDYGYTF. The whole variable domain, filled in from reference TRBV19 and TRBJ1-2, reads DGGITQSPKYLFRKEGQNVTLSCEQNLNHDAMYWYRQDPGQGLRLIYYSQIVNDFQKGDIAEGYSVSREKKESFPLTVTSAQKNPTAFYLCASRGKTNRAFDYGYTFGSGTRLTVV.

The genes are TRBV11-3 and TRBJ2-5; D uncertain. Looked up from germline, CDR1 is SGHNT and CDR2 is YENEEA. This CDR3 has 13 amino acids. Trimming stripped 2 bases from V and 1 base from J, with 5 bases between. The CDR3 spells CASSLTVQETQYF. DNA for the CDR3: TGTGCCAGCAGCTTAACGGTCCAAGAGACCCAGTACTTC.

The chain recombines TRBV3-1 (or the pseudogene TRBV3-2) with TRBJ2-7; 8 positions agree with TRBD2. This CDR3 contains 13 residues. V was clipped by 4 bases and J by 6 bases; unmatched bases: 5. The germline CDR1 and CDR2 sequences are LGHDT and YNNKEL (reference sequence). The CDR3 protein is CASSRPGGGEQYF. CDR3 in DNA: TGTGCCAGCAGCCGTCCGGGGGGGGGCGAGCAGTACTTC.

V usage is TRBV29-1 and J usage is TRBJ1-4; D is unclear. The germline V gene has CDR1 SQVTM and CDR2 ANQGSEA. Trimming took 6 bases from V and 0 from J, leaving 11 bases between them. This CDR3 spans 14 amino acids. Here the CDR3 reads CSVVGDPTNEKLFF. DNA of the CDR3: TGCAGCGTCGTGGGAGACCCAACTAATGAAAAACTGTTTTTT.

In DNA form, the CDR3 reads TGTGCCAGCAACCCCGGCGGGGGTGGGTATGAGCAGTTCTTC. Protein product: CASNPGGGGYEQFF. The V call is TRBV28, the J call TRBJ2-1, with 7 bases fitting TRBD2. J gave up 8 bases and V 7 bases, and 11 bases lay outside the gene matches. Germline V gene data show CDR1 as MDHEN and CDR2 as SYDVKM. CDR3 length equals 14 residues. Filled out from reference TRBV28 and TRBJ2-1, the complete variable domain reads DVKVTQSSRYLVKRTGEKVFLECVQDMDHENMFWYRQDPGLGLRLIYFSYDVKMKEKGDIPEGYSVSREKKERFSLILESASTNQTSMYLCASNPGGGGYEQFFGPGTRLTVL.

The chain has TRBV5-1 and TRBJ1-1; unclear D gene. Germline V gene lookup returns CDR1 SGHRS and CDR2 YFSETQ. The CDR3 loop spans 14 amino acids. V was shortened by 1 base and J by 0 bases, with 7 bases between the two germline ends. DNA for the CDR3: TGCGCCAGCAGCTTGCTAGACCTGAACACTGAAGCTTTCTTT. Amino acid sequence: CASSLLDLNTEAFF. Combining the CDR3 with reference TRBV5-1 and TRBJ1-1 gives the whole variable domain KAGVTQTPRYLIKTRGQQVTLSCSPISGHRSVSWYQQTPGQGLQFLFEYFSETQRNKGNFPGRFSGRQFSNSRSEMNVSTLELGDSALYLCASSLLDLNTEAFFGQGTRLTVV.

This clone was observed once. J is TRBJ1-5 and V is TRBV19, with no clear D. This CDR3 spans 13 amino acids. The V gene lost 2 bases and the J gene lost 7 bases, with 9 bases spanning the gap. CDR1 is LNHDA and CDR2 is SQIVND in the germline V gene (reference sequence). The CDR3: CASSILVRQPQHF. The CDR3 coding sequence is TGTGCCAGTAGTATACTGGTCCGGCAGCCCCAGCATTTT. Variable domain in full (rest from reference TRBV19 and TRBJ1-5): DGGITQSPKYLFRKEGQNVTLSCEQNLNHDAMYWYRQDPGQGLRLIYYSQIVNDFQKGDIAEGYSVSREKKESFPLTVTSAQKNPTAFYLCASSILVRQPQHFGDGTRLSIL.

The chain employs TRBV4-1 and TRBJ1-2, with D possibly TRBD1 on 6 matching bases. Trimming removed 0 bases from V and 4 bases from J, with 15 bases in between. Germline-derived CDR1 and CDR2 are MGHRA and YSYEKL. CDR3 length: 16 amino acids. The DNA for the CDR3 is TGCGCCAGCAGCCAAGAGAGGGGGGGGACCTTCTATGGCTACACCTTC. This gives the protein CASSQERGGTFYGYTF.

For this clone: Other DNA sequences within the sample encode an identical CDR3. DNA for the CDR3: TGTGCCAGCAGCTTAGGCCCAGGATATAATGAAAAACTGTTTTTT. This codes for CASSLGPGYNEKLFF. This chain links TRBV7-2 with TRBJ1-4; no definite D call. Per germline, CDR1 SGHTA and CDR2 FQGNSA. V was shortened by 1 base and J by 4 bases, with 10 bases between the two germline ends. The CDR3 has 15 residues.

This clone was counted only a few times. The chain couples TRBV7-9 to TRBJ2-1, with 10 bases fitting TRBD1. After removal of 1 base from V and 2 bases from J, the junction contained 2 bases not matched to a gene. This CDR3 has 16 amino acids. Germline V gene sequence: CDR1 SEHNR, CDR2 FQNEAQ (reference sequence). The CDR3 sequence: CASSLDGTGAYNEQFF. As DNA, the CDR3 is TGTGCCAGCAGCTTAGACGGGACAGGGGCCTACAATGAGCAGTTCTTC.

This clone came up a few times. As DNA, the CDR3 is TGTGCCAGCAGCTTAGCACAGGGGGTGGGCTACACCTTC. This sequence encodes CASSLAQGVGYTF. The chain joins TRBV11-2 to TRBJ1-2, with 8 bases fitting TRBD1. This CDR3 spans 13 amino acids. Germline lookup yields CDR1 SGHAT and CDR2 FQNNGV. J lost 8 bases, V lost 1 base, and 3 bases had no gene match.

J is TRBJ2-3 and V is TRBV24-1; 10 positions agree with TRBD1. J was trimmed by 6 bases and V by 4 bases; bases with no gene match: 9. The germline gives CDR1 KGHDR, CDR2 SFDVKD. This CDR3 comprises 16 residues. The CDR3 here is CATSDPDRGQTDTQYF. CDR3 sequence (DNA): TGTGCCACCAGTGACCCCGACAGGGGGCAGACGGATACGCAGTATTTT.

The gene calls are TRBV19 and TRBJ2-6; TRBD1 is a possible D gene (6 bases). In germline, CDR1 is LNHDA, CDR2 SQIVND (reference sequence). V lost 3 bases and J lost 4, with 10 bases in between. This CDR3 spans 15 amino acids. CDR3 protein: CASSIHRDGANVLTF. Written as DNA, the CDR3 is TGTGCCAGTAGTATCCACAGGGACGGGGCCAACGTCCTGACTTTC.

V usage is TRBV27 and J usage is TRBJ1-2; maybe TRBD1 (5 bases). V was cut by 2 bases and J by 8 bases, with 18 bases left in between. Germline CDR1 and CDR2: MNHEY and SMNVEV (reference sequence). This CDR3 has 15 amino acids. For the CDR3, the DNA is TGTGCCAGCAGTTTAGGGTCACCATTTCGGGGGGGCTACACCTTC. As protein: CASSLGSPFRGGYTF.

The V and J genes are TRBV12-3 or TRBV12-4 and TRBJ1-1, with unresolved D. V lost 2 bases to trimming and J lost 1 base, with 2 bases between them. This CDR3 region has 12 residues. The CDR3 nucleotides are TGTGCCAGCAGTTTACGGAACACTGAAGCTTTCTTT. Its protein product is CASSLRNTEAFF.

The genes are TRBV28 and TRBJ1-1; 7 bases agree with TRBD1. Germline loops: CDR1 MDHEN, CDR2 SYDVKM. V gave up 5 bases and J gave up 4 bases; unmatched junction bases: 10. CDR3 length equals 15 residues. CDR3 amino acids: CASSPNRGRGTEAFF. For the CDR3, the DNA is TGTGCCAGCAGTCCCAACAGGGGCAGGGGCACTGAAGCTTTCTTT.

The chain couples TRBV5-6 to TRBJ2-4, with TRBD2 identical over 9 bases. Germline V gives CDR1 SGHDT, CDR2 YYEEEE. CDR3 length: 15 residues. V shed 5 bases, J shed 7 bases, and the junction held 10 bases outside the gene matches. Here the CDR3 reads CASRLSGGGENIQYF. The DNA of the CDR3 is TGTGCCAGCAGACTTAGCGGGGGTGGTGAGAACATTCAGTACTTC. The full variable domain, in which reference TRBV5-6 and TRBJ2-4 provide the parts outside the CDR3, is DAGVTQSPTHLIKTRGQQVTLRCSPKSGHDTVSWYQQALGQGPQFIFQYYEEEERQRGNFPDRFSGHQFPNYSSELNVNALLLGDSALYLCASRLSGGGENIQYFGAGTRLSVL.

This chain links TRBV7-2 with TRBJ1-4; maybe TRBD1 (5 bases). The V and J ends lost 1 base and 8 bases respectively, with 5 bases between them. The germline CDR1 and CDR2 sequences are SGHTA and FQGNSA. CDR3 length: 12 amino acids. The CDR3 sequence is CASSLEGEKLFF. In nucleotides, the CDR3 is TGTGCCAGCAGCTTAGAGGGGGAAAAACTGTTTTTT.

This clone was seen just once. The chain combines TRBV6-5 with TRBJ1-4; 7 positions agree with TRBD1. Per the germline V gene, CDR1 is MNHEY and CDR2 is SVGAGI. The CDR3 runs to 14 residues. The J segment lost 6 bases and the V segment lost 8 bases, leaving 9 bases of the junction unmatched. This chain's CDR3 is CASGTVPPYEKLFF. CDR3 nucleotides: TGTGCCAGCGGGACAGTCCCACCGTATGAAAAACTGTTTTTT.

V and J are TRBV3-1 (or the pseudogene TRBV3-2) and TRBJ1-5; 8 nucleotides line up with TRBD1. This CDR3 comprises 13 residues. Germline V gene sequence: CDR1 LGHDT, CDR2 YNNKEL (reference sequence). Trimming at V came to 1 base and at J to 11 bases, leaving 4 bases not matched to a gene. The CDR3 sequence is CASSQAGGRAQHF. CDR3 sequence (DNA): TGTGCCAGCAGCCAAGCAGGGGGCCGGGCCCAGCATTTT.

V is TRBV6-6 and J is TRBJ1-6, with D tentatively TRBD1 (6 bases). The CDR3 extends over 15 amino acids. V shed 0 bases and J shed 9 bases, with 12 bases lying between them. Germline-derived CDR1 and CDR2 are MNHNY and SVGAGI (reference sequence). CDR3 region: CASSYSGGAGSPLHF. The CDR3 DNA reads TGTGCCAGCAGTTACTCGGGGGGGGCGGGTTCACCCCTCCACTTT.

The chain carries TRBV7-9 and TRBJ2-1; 10 bases map to TRBD2. The V gene's germline CDR1 is SEHNR and CDR2 FQNEAQ (reference sequence). Trimming took 5 bases from V and 8 from J; bases not matched to a gene: 0. The CDR3 loop spans 12 amino acids. This CDR3 reads CASSGTSDEQFF. The CDR3 DNA follows: TGTGCCAGCAGCGGGACTAGCGATGAGCAGTTCTTC. Complete variable domain (other parts from reference TRBV7-9 and TRBJ2-1): DTGVSQNPRHKITKRGQNVTFRCDPISEHNRLYWYRQTLGQGPEFLTYFQNEAQLEKSRLLSDRFSAERPKGSFSTLEIQRTEQGDSAMYLCASSGTSDEQFFGPGTRLTVL.